This TCR beta chain derives from a study of blood T cell repertoires in COVID-19. Study-level information: The origin of the acute and convalescent COVID-19 samples was the United States, Italy and Spain. Sources were T cells, B-cell-depleted T cells, or PBMCs; the material itself was cDNA or gDNA.

Profiling relied on immunoSEQ multiplex PCR, and the TCRdb table lists in-frame clones only, not all of them. The table includes 380,000 or so clones, about four fifths detected once. In germline, CDR1 is SGHRS, CDR2 YFSETQ. This CDR3 contains 14 residues. The V end lost 0 bases, the J end lost 5 bases, and 9 bases lay between the germline ends. The clonotype was recovered from a human donor with acute or convalescent COVID-19. The donor label of this sample is uncertain. V and J are TRBV5-1 and TRBJ2-1; D gene uncertain. The sample comprised peripheral blood. The DNA for the CDR3 is TGCGCCAGCAGCTTGGTCTACAGCCACAATGAGCAGTTCTTC. It yields the protein CASSLVYSHNEQFF. The whole variable domain, filled in from reference TRBV5-1 and TRBJ2-1, reads KAGVTQTPRYLIKTRGQQVTLSCSPISGHRSVSWYQQTPGQGLQFLFEYFSETQRNKGNFPGRFSGRQFSNSRSEMNVSTLELGDSALYLCASSLVYSHNEQFFGPGTRLTVL.